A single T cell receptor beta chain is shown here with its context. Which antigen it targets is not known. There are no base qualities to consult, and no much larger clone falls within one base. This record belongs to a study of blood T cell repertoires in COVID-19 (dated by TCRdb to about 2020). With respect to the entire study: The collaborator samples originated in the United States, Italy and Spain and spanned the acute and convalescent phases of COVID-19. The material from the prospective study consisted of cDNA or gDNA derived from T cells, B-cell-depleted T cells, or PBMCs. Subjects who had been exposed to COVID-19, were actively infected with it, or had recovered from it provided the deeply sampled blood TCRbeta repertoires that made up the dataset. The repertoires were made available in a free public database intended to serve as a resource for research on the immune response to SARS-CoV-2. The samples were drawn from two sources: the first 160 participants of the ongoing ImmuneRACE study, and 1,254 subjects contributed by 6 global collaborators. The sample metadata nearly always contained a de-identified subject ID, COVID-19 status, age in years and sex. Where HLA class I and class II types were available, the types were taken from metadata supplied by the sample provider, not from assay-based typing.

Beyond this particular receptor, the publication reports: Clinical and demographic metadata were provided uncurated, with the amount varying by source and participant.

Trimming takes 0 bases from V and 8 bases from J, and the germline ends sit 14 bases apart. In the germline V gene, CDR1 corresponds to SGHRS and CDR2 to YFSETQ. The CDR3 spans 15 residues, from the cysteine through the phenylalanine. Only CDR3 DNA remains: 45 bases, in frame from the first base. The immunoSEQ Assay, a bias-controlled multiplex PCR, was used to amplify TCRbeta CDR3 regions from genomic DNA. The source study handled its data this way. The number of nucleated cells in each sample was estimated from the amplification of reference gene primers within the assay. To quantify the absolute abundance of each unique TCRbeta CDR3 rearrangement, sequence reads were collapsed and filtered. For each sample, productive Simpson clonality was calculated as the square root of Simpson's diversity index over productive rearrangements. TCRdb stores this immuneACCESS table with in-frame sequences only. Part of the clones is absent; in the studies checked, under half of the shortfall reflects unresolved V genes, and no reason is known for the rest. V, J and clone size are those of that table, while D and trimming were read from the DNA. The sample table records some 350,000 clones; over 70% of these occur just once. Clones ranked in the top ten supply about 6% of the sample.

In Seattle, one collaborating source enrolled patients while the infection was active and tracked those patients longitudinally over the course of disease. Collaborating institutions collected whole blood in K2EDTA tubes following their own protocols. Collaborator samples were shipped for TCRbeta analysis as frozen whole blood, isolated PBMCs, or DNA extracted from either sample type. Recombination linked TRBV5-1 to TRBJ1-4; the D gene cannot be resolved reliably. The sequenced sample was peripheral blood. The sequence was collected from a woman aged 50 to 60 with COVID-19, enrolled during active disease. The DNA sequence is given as TGCGCCAGCAGCTTGGCGTGGGGAGGAGGCGAAAAACTGTTTTTT. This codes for CASSLAWGGGEKLFF.